Shown below are 2 T cell receptor beta chains from a single sample sequenced in a study of cytomegalovirus exposure and HLA in healthy donors. Generated by immunoSEQ multiplex PCR, the TCRdb table keeps only in-frame clones and is missing some. The table records roughly 330,000 clones, roughly 87% of them present only once. Sequencing was performed on PBMCs. The origin of the receptors is a woman aged 30 to 39 in good health and CMV-seropositive.

The chain employs TRBV7-2 and TRBJ1-1; D is perhaps TRBD1 (5 bases). CDR1 is SGHTA, CDR2 FQGNSA, per germline. V shed 4 bases and J shed 1 base, with 7 bases lying between them. This CDR3 is built from 13 residues. CDR3 sequence (DNA): TGTGCCAGCAGCTCTGACAGGAACACTGAAGCTTTCTTT. Protein: CASSSDRNTEAFF.

This rearrangement joins TRBV19 to TRBJ2-2; D may be TRBD2 (5 bases). Trimming took off 7 bases at V and 7 bases at J, with 7 bases between the two ends. Germline CDR1 and CDR2: LNHDA and SQIVND (reference sequence). The CDR3 is 11 residues long. In DNA form, the CDR3 reads TGTGCCAGTACCGGACTCGGGGAGCTGTTTTTT. Protein sequence: CASTGLGELFF.